A few counts support the clone carrying this T cell receptor beta chain. Its antigen is unknown. The sample belongs to a study of T cell repertoires in cytomegalovirus infection. Study-wide background: Recently identified HLA-C-restricted CMV epitopes and well-studied HLA-B-restricted CMV epitopes were used by the study. Based on public TCR beta signatures, there were indications of CMV infection and of a matching HLA type. Study-wide findings and caveats: The study identified carriers of CMV plus the relevant HLA from cumulative public TCR beta family frequency. Predominance within the ex vivo response was attributable to HLA-C-restricted CMV-specific TCR beta clonotypes.

From the reads, TCRdb called clonotypes with MiXCR, one entry per CDR3 protein. The sample has 900,000 to 950,000 distinct CDR3 sequences; around a third are singletons. Germline V gives CDR1 SEHNR, CDR2 FQNEAQ (reference sequence). V was cut by 5 bases and J by 0 bases, with 11 bases left in between. The length of the CDR3 is 14 residues. The chain joins TRBV7-9 to TRBJ2-7; a possible D gene is TRBD1 (6 bases). Specimen: cultured CD8+ T cells from PBMCs, collected from culture after CMV antigen stimulation. This receptor was identified in a human donor in good health (CMV status not recorded). Some clones in this sample may be carry-over from other donors' samples. The CDR3 spells CASSPRDNSYEQYF. The CDR3 DNA reads as TGTGCCAGCAGCCCCCGGGACAACTCCTACGAGCAGTACTTC. The full variable domain, rest sourced from reference TRBV7-9 and TRBJ2-7, is DTGVSQNPRHKITKRGQNVTFRCDPISEHNRLYWYRQTLGQGPEFLTYFQNEAQLEKSRLLSDRFSAERPKGSFSTLEIQRTEQGDSAMYLCASSPRDNSYEQYFGPGTRLTVT.